The present entry profiles one T cell receptor (beta chain) with its context. These data originate in a study of T cells in Graves' hyperthyroidism and ophthalmopathy. The hyperthyroidism patients had all been newly diagnosed, and their disease duration was under 2 months. Their ages ranged from 18 to 65 years. Exclusion criteria comprised uncontrolled infection, other autoimmune disease, pregnancy or lactation. V lost 6 bases, J lost 0 bases, and 16 bases lay in between. The CDR3 is 16 amino acids. Germline values: CDR1 SGHRS, CDR2 YFSETQ. Using RNA transcripts as the source, TCR beta CDR3 regions were amplified. The study used the HTBI primer set for a first-round RT-PCR of the TCR CDR3. TCRdb recomputed calls from the multiplex PCR reads with MiXCR, one row per CDR3 protein. The sample carries roughly 570,000 distinct CDR3 sequences, around a sixth recorded once.

Sequencing input: blood. This clonotype originated in a woman in her 30s with Graves' hyperthyroidism. The J gene is TRBJ2-1, the V gene TRBV5-1, with no clear D. The CDR3 reads CASIHFCESSYNEQFF. Written as DNA, the CDR3 is TGCGCCAGCATCCATTTTTGCGAGAGCTCCTACAATGAGCAGTTCTTC.